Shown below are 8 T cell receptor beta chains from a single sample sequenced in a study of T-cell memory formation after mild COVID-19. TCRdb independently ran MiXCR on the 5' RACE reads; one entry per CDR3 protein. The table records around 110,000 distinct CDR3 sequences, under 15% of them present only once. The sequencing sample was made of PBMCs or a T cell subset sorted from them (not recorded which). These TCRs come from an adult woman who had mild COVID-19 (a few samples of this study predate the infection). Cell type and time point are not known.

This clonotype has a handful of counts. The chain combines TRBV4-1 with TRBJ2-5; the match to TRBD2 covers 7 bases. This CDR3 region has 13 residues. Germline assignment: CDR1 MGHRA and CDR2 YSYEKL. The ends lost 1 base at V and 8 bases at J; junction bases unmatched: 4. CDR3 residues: CASSQASGKTQYF. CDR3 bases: TGCGCCAGCAGCCAAGCTAGCGGTAAAACCCAGTACTTC.

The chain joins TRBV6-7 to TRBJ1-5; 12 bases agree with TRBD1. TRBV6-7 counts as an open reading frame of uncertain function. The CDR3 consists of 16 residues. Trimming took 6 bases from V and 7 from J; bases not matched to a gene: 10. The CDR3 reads CASSPRDRGQLQPQHF. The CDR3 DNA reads TGTGCCAGCAGCCCCAGGGACAGGGGGCAACTCCAGCCCCAGCATTTT.

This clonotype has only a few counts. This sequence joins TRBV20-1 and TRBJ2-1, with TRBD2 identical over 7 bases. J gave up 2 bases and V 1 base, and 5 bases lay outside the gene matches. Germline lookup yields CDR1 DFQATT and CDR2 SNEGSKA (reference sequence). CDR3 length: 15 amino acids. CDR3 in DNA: TGCAGTGCTAGAGTTGCGGGAGAGACCTACAATGAGCAGTTCTTC. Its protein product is CSARVAGETYNEQFF.

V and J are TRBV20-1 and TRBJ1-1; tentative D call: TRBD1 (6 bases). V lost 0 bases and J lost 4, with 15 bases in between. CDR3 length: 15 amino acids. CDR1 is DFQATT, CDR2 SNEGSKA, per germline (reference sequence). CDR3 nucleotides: TGCAGTGCTAGAGAGGTTAACAGGGCGGGCACTGAAGCTTTCTTT. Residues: CSAREVNRAGTEAFF.

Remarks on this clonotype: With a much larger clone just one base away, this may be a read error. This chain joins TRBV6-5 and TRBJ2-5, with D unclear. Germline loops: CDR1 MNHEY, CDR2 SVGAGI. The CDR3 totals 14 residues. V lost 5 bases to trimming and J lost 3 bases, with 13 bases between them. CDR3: CASSGYDWKETQYF. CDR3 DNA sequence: TGTGCCAGCAGTGGCTATGACTGGAAAGAGACCCAGTACTTC.

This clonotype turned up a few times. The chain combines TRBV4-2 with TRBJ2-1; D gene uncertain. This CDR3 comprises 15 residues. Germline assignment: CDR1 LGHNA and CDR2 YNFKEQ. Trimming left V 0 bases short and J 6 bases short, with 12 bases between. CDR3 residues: CASSQDLHFGNEQFF. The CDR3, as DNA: TGTGCCAGCAGCCAAGACCTACACTTTGGCAATGAGCAGTTCTTC.

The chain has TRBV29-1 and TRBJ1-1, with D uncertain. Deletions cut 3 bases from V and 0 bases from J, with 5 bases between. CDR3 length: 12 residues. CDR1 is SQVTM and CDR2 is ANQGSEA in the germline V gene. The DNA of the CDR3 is TGCAGCGTTGAGGCATTGAACACTGAAGCTTTCTTT. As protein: CSVEALNTEAFF.

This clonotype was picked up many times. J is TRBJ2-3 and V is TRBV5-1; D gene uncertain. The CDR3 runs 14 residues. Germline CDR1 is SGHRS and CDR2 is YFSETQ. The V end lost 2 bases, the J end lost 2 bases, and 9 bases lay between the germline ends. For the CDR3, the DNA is TGCGCCAGCAGCTTCAGGACCTACACAGATACGCAGTATTTT. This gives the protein CASSFRTYTDTQYF.